This TCR beta chain was documented in a study of blood T cells in healthy people across ages. Findings and limits, study-wide: Diversity of TCR beta correlated strongly with naive T cell percentage. The study found more naive CD4+ cells and higher diversity in long-lived than aged donors.

This clonotype was seen repeatedly, ten times or more. What it binds is unknown. Germline CDR1 is LNHDA and CDR2 is SQIVND (reference sequence). There are 12 residues in the CDR3. The V gene lost 5 bases and the J gene lost 7 bases, with 9 bases spanning the gap. A sample-barcoded 5' primer and a J-beta primer mix were used in a second PCR of roughly 7 to 11 cycles. Each of the cDNA molecules was tagged by a template-switch adaptor with 12 random nucleotides. TCRdb redid the calling of the 5' RACE reads with MiXCR, one entry per CDR3 protein. This sample has approximately 810,000 distinct CDR3 sequences, with about 28% found just once.

The sequence came from a woman older than 75 in good health. The chain combines TRBV19 with TRBJ2-4; a possible D gene is TRBD1 (5 bases). Sequenced input: blood. CDR3 nucleotides: TGTGCCAGTAGTCCAGGGCTGAACATTCAGTACTTC. Its translation is CASSPGLNIQYF. The full variable domain, rest sourced from reference TRBV19 and TRBJ2-4, is DGGITQSPKYLFRKEGQNVTLSCEQNLNHDAMYWYRQDPGQGLRLIYYSQIVNDFQKGDIAEGYSVSREKKESFPLTVTSAQKNPTAFYLCASSPGLNIQYFGAGTRLSVL.